Listed below are T cell receptor beta chains from one sample, sequenced in a study of blood T cell repertoires in COVID-19. Assay used: immunoSEQ multiplex PCR; TCRdb lists only in-frame clones, some missing. The sample contains about 97,000 clones, 91% of which appear only once. Specimen: peripheral blood. The receptor set was obtained from a man between 45 and 60 years old with acute or convalescent COVID-19. Both conserved end residues are part of each CDR3. Each record gives: clone size, CDR3 length, D gene, V gene, J gene, CDR3 DNA, CDR3 protein. A D gene is named only where the DNA matches it firmly. Clone size is stated in some rows and not others, as once, few, many or a class when expanded.

clone_size: .; cdr3_length: 18; d_call: TRBD1; v_call: TRBV5-5; j_call: TRBJ2-7; cdr3_nt: TGTGCCAGCAGCTACTCCCGGGGGGACAGGGACACCTCCTACGAGCAGTACTTC; cdr3_aa: CASSYSRGDRDTSYEQYF
clone_size: .; cdr3_length: 15; d_call: .; v_call: TRBV5-1; j_call: TRBJ2-5; cdr3_nt: TGCGCCAGCAGCTTGGACGCAGGTAACCAAGAGACCCAGTACTTC; cdr3_aa: CASSLDAGNQETQYF
clone_size: .; cdr3_length: 16; d_call: .; v_call: TRBV9; j_call: TRBJ1-2; cdr3_nt: TGTGCCAGCAGCGAGGAATCGACAGGATTAAGCTATGGCTACACCTTC; cdr3_aa: CASSEESTGLSYGYTF
clone_size: .; cdr3_length: 18; d_call: TRBD2; v_call: TRBV6-2/TRBV6-3; j_call: TRBJ2-3; cdr3_nt: TGTGCCAGCAGTCTCCGACTAGCGGGGGACCGGCGTGGAGATACGCAGTATTTT; cdr3_aa: CASSLRLAGDRRGDTQYF
clone_size: once; cdr3_length: 10; d_call: .; v_call: TRBV28; j_call: TRBJ1-2; cdr3_nt: TGTGCCAGCAGTTCCGGGGGCTACACCTTC; cdr3_aa: CASSSGGYTF
clone_size: few; cdr3_length: 16; d_call: TRBD2; v_call: TRBV29-1; j_call: TRBJ2-6; cdr3_nt: TGCAGCGTTGATACTAGCGGGGGGTCTGGGGCCAACGTCCTGACTTTC; cdr3_aa: CSVDTSGGSGANVLTF
clone_size: .; cdr3_length: 15; d_call: .; v_call: TRBV30; j_call: TRBJ1-5; cdr3_nt: TGTGCCTGGAGTGCCCCAATGAGGGTTAATCAGCCCCAGCATTTT; cdr3_aa: CAWSAPMRVNQPQHF
clone_size: .; cdr3_length: 13; d_call: TRBD1; v_call: TRBV5-4; j_call: TRBJ2-5; cdr3_nt: TGTGCCAGCAGCTTGTCGGGACAGCTCGACCAGTACTTC; cdr3_aa: CASSLSGQLDQYF
clone_size: .; cdr3_length: 17; d_call: TRBD1; v_call: TRBV2; j_call: TRBJ1-4; cdr3_nt: TGTGCCAGCAATTCCGGGGGACAGGCAGACATGAAGGGAAAACTGTTTTTT; cdr3_aa: CASNSGGQADMKGKLFF
clone_size: few; cdr3_length: 13; d_call: .; v_call: TRBV11-3; j_call: TRBJ2-1; cdr3_nt: TGTGCCAGCACCGGGACTTTTAGGGATGAGCAGTTCTTC; cdr3_aa: CASTGTFRDEQFF
clone_size: .; cdr3_length: 15; d_call: TRBD2; v_call: TRBV5-1; j_call: TRBJ2-3; cdr3_nt: TGCGCCAGCAGCTTGGAACTAGCGGGGGTAGATACGCAGTATTTT; cdr3_aa: CASSLELAGVDTQYF
clone_size: .; cdr3_length: 15; d_call: TRBD1; v_call: TRBV2; j_call: TRBJ1-6; cdr3_nt: TGTGCCAGCAGGGGGGGGACAGGGAAAAATTCACCCCTCCACTTT; cdr3_aa: CASRGGTGKNSPLHF
clone_size: .; cdr3_length: 11; d_call: .; v_call: TRBV12-3/TRBV12-4; j_call: TRBJ1-2; cdr3_nt: TGTGCCAGCATGCAGGGGTATGGCTACACCTTC; cdr3_aa: CASMQGYGYTF
clone_size: once; cdr3_length: 16; d_call: TRBD1; v_call: TRBV28; j_call: TRBJ1-2; cdr3_nt: TGTGCCAGCAGGCCGACCGGGACAGGGATTTCTTGGCGCTACACCTTC; cdr3_aa: CASRPTGTGISWRYTF
clone_size: .; cdr3_length: 15; d_call: TRBD2; v_call: TRBV5-4; j_call: TRBJ2-1; cdr3_nt: TGTGCCAGCAGCTTGCCAGCGGGGAACAACAATGAGCAGTTCTTC; cdr3_aa: CASSLPAGNNNEQFF
clone_size: .; cdr3_length: 13; d_call: .; v_call: TRBV27; j_call: TRBJ2-2; cdr3_nt: TGTGCCAGCAGTCCCGTATTAACCGGGGAGCTGTTTTTT; cdr3_aa: CASSPVLTGELFF
clone_size: .; cdr3_length: 12; d_call: .; v_call: TRBV18; j_call: TRBJ2-1; cdr3_nt: TGTGCCAGCTCTCCCTCACTGGATGAGCAGTTCTTC; cdr3_aa: CASSPSLDEQFF
clone_size: .; cdr3_length: 15; d_call: .; v_call: TRBV24-1; j_call: TRBJ2-7; cdr3_nt: TGTGCCACCAGTGATTTAAAGACAGGAATCTACGAGCAGTACTTC; cdr3_aa: CATSDLKTGIYEQYF
clone_size: .; cdr3_length: 20; d_call: TRBD1; v_call: TRBV9; j_call: TRBJ1-3; cdr3_nt: TGTGCCAGCAGCGTCTCGATAGGTGGACAGGGATCAGGAGCTGGAAACACCATATATTTT; cdr3_aa: CASSVSIGGQGSGAGNTIYF
clone_size: once; cdr3_length: 14; d_call: .; v_call: TRBV6-6; j_call: TRBJ1-4; cdr3_nt: TGTGCCAGCAGTGGCCAGGGGTGGGATGAAAAACTGTTTTTT; cdr3_aa: CASSGQGWDEKLFF
clone_size: .; cdr3_length: 14; d_call: .; v_call: TRBV5-1; j_call: TRBJ1-3; cdr3_nt: TGCGCCAGCAGCTCGGGAGAGACTGGAAACACCATATATTTT; cdr3_aa: CASSSGETGNTIYF
clone_size: once; cdr3_length: 17; d_call: .; v_call: TRBV19; j_call: TRBJ2-1; cdr3_nt: TGTGCCAGGACGGAGGGGGGGGCCCTTGAACTAGGTAATGAGCAGTTCTTC; cdr3_aa: CARTEGGALELGNEQFF
clone_size: .; cdr3_length: 12; d_call: .; v_call: TRBV7-9; j_call: TRBJ2-2; cdr3_nt: TGTGCCAGCAGCCCCTACACCGGGGAGCTGTTTTTT; cdr3_aa: CASSPYTGELFF